These 8 T cell receptor beta chains share one sample of origin, sequenced in a study of beta chain features in type 1 diabetes. Study-wide results and limits: Moderate yet significant TCRB CDR3 shortening was seen in Type 1 diabetes patients in all four CD4+ subsets.

The antigens of these receptors remain unknown. The authors reverse transcribed all of the isolated RNA, so sequencing captured expressed TCRB transcripts. TCRdb keeps only in-frame clones here, not all; method: immunoSEQ multiplex PCR. The data contain roughly 260,000 clones, 11% of them singletons. Specimen: naive CD4+ T cells from blood. These receptors originate from a man under 40 with type 1 diabetes.

This rearrangement joins TRBV19 to TRBJ2-3, with TRBD1 as a possible D gene (6 bases). V lost 5 bases and J lost 5, with 11 bases in between. Germline assignment: CDR1 LNHDA and CDR2 SQIVND (reference sequence). The length of the CDR3 is 13 residues. CDR3 DNA: TGTGCCAGTAGTTTGGGGGCAGGAGATACGCAGTATTTT. Its translation: CASSLGAGDTQYF.

V usage is TRBV29-1 and J usage is TRBJ2-5; 7 nucleotides agree with TRBD1. The CDR3 spans 13 residues. Per the germline V gene, CDR1 is SQVTM and CDR2 is ANQGSEA. The CDR3 bases are TGCACCGTAAAAGCAGGGGGTCAAGAGACCCAGTACTTC. Amino acids: CTVKAGGQETQYF.

The table lists this clone with a few counts. This chain links TRBV30 with TRBJ2-3, with D maybe TRBD2 (6 bases). The CDR3 runs 14 residues. In germline, CDR1 is GTSNPN, CDR2 SVGIG (reference sequence). With 2 bases removed from V and 0 bases from J, the gap between germline ends came to 9 bases. The CDR3 bases are TGTGCCTGGAGTACGGGGACTAGCACAGATACGCAGTATTTT. This encodes CAWSTGTSTDTQYF.

V gene TRBV27 combines with J gene TRBJ2-5, with 8 bases identical to TRBD1. CDR3 length equals 14 residues. Germline lookup yields CDR1 MNHEY and CDR2 SMNVEV (reference sequence). V lost 4 bases, J lost 5 bases, and 6 bases stayed unmatched. The CDR3 region is CASSSRQGMETQYF. The CDR3 nucleotides read TGTGCCAGCAGTTCACGACAGGGGATGGAGACCCAGTACTTC.

The gene calls are TRBV12-5 and TRBJ2-7; weak D call: TRBD1 (7 bases). Between the trimmed V and J ends, which lost 5 bases and 3 bases, there was a span of 20 bases. Germline values: CDR1 LGHNT, CDR2 FRNRAP. There are 16 residues in the CDR3. The CDR3: CASGLRQGGAGYEQYF. CDR3 nucleotide sequence: TGTGCTAGTGGTCTCAGACAGGGAGGTGCAGGCTACGAGCAGTACTTC.

CDR3 in DNA: TGTGCCAGCAGCCTCCAAGACAGGGATAATTCACCCCTCCACTTT. Protein: CASSLQDRDNSPLHF. The chain employs TRBV5-4 and TRBJ1-6; the match to TRBD1 covers 7 bases. This CDR3 has 15 amino acids. V shed 4 bases, J shed 5 bases, and the junction held 6 bases outside the gene matches. Germline assignment: CDR1 SGHNT and CDR2 YYREEE (reference sequence).

Here the CDR3 reads CASSPSDANTGELFF. The CDR3 DNA reads as TGCGCCAGCAGCCCCAGCGACGCGAACACCGGGGAGCTGTTTTTT. The V call is TRBV5-1, the J call TRBJ2-2; no firm D call. The V and J ends lost 4 bases and 0 bases respectively, with 10 bases between them. This CDR3 spans 15 amino acids. Germline lookup yields CDR1 SGHRS and CDR2 YFSETQ.

This clone was counted between two and nine times. The chain uses TRBV5-1 and TRBJ1-1; D may be TRBD1 (6 bases). Germline lookup yields CDR1 SGHRS and CDR2 YFSETQ. With 4 bases removed from V and 8 bases from J, the gap between germline ends came to 18 bases. This CDR3 is 14 amino acids long. CDR3 DNA sequence: TGCGCCAGCAGCGACGGGACACCTGAGGTCGAAGCTTTCTTT. Its protein is CASSDGTPEVEAFF. The entire variable domain, with the rest obtained from reference TRBV5-1 and TRBJ1-1, is as follows: KAGVTQTPRYLIKTRGQQVTLSCSPISGHRSVSWYQQTPGQGLQFLFEYFSETQRNKGNFPGRFSGRQFSNSRSEMNVSTLELGDSALYLCASSDGTPEVEAFFGQGTRLTVV.